What follows are 23 T cell receptor beta chains derived from one specimen sequenced in a study of T cell responses to AZD1222 COVID-19 vaccine. Sequenced by immunoSEQ multiplex PCR; TCRdb stores in-frame clones only, minus some. The repertoire has 200,000 to 250,000 clones, about 94% of them found once; the top ten carry approximately 1.5%. Sequenced material: peripheral blood, taken 28 days after the second dose of the MenACWY control vaccine. These receptors all come from an adult who received the MenACWY meningococcal vaccine as a control.

J is TRBJ1-5 and V is TRBV6-5; the D gene is possibly TRBD1 (5 bases). This CDR3 is 15 amino acids long. The ends were cut back, 6 bases at V and 2 bases at J, with 14 bases in the middle. The germline CDR1 and CDR2 sequences are MNHEY and SVGAGI. CDR3 DNA sequence: TGTGCCAGCAGAAGCGGACAAGCCGGCAATCAGCCCCAGCATTTT. Translated, it gives CASRSGQAGNQPQHF.

The V call is TRBV25-1, the J call TRBJ1-6; a weak D match, TRBD1 (5 bases). V dropped 4 bases and J dropped 9 bases, with 19 bases sitting between them. The CDR3 totals 16 residues. Germline CDR1 reads MGHDK; CDR2 reads SYGVNS. CDR3 bases: TGTGCCAGCAGTGGCCACCGCGCTCCCGGGGGTTCACCCCTCCACTTT. Protein sequence: CASSGHRAPGGSPLHF.

This chain joins TRBV7-2 and TRBJ2-7; possibly TRBD1 for D (6 bases). V lost 7 bases, J lost 2 bases, and 12 bases lay in between. From germline, CDR1 is SGHTA and CDR2 FQGNSA. The CDR3 is made up of 13 amino acids. CDR3 residues: CASIHRATYEQYF. Written as DNA, the CDR3 is TGTGCCAGCATCCACAGGGCAACCTACGAGCAGTACTTC. Drawing the rest from reference TRBV7-2 and TRBJ2-7, the complete variable domain is GAGVSQSPSNKVTEKGKDVELRCDPISGHTALYWYRQSLGQGLEFLIYFQGNSAPDKSGLPSDRFSAERTGGSVSTLTIQRTQQEDSAVYLCASIHRATYEQYFGPGTRLTVT.

This clone appeared once. V gene TRBV15 combines with J gene TRBJ2-1, with D possibly TRBD2 on 5 matching bases. The CDR3 loop spans 13 amino acids. CDR1 is LNHNV, CDR2 YYDKDF, per germline (reference sequence). Deletions cut 2 bases from V and 5 bases from J, with 7 bases between. CDR3 loop: CATSRLANNEQFF. The DNA of the CDR3 is TGTGCCACCAGCAGACTAGCAAACAATGAGCAGTTCTTC. Full variable domain (remainder filled in from reference TRBV15 and TRBJ2-1): DAMVIQNPRYQVTQFGKPVTLSCSQTLNHNVMYWYQQKSSQAPKLLFHYYDKDFNNEADTPDNFQSRRPNTSFCFLDIRSPGLGDTAMYLCATSRLANNEQFFGPGTRLTVL.

The J gene is TRBJ2-7, the V gene TRBV18; possible D gene TRBD2, 6 bases. Looked up from germline, CDR1 is KGHSH and CDR2 is LQKENI. The CDR3 covers 15 residues. The V gene lost 4 bases and the J gene lost 0 bases, with 13 bases spanning the gap. CDR3 region: CASSQTGGSSYEQYF. In DNA, the CDR3 is TGTGCCAGCTCACAAACAGGAGGGAGCTCCTACGAGCAGTACTTC.

The table lists this clone with a few counts. CDR3 in amino acids: CASSEYGLGSSTYEQYF. In DNA, the CDR3 is TGTGCCAGCAGTGAATATGGCCTAGGGAGTAGCACCTACGAGCAGTACTTC. The gene calls are TRBV25-1 and TRBJ2-7, with a weak D call TRBD2 (5 bases). CDR3 length equals 17 residues. Between the trimmed V and J ends, which lost 0 bases and 2 bases, there was a span of 17 bases. The germline CDR1 and CDR2 sequences are MGHDK and SYGVNS.

This clone was recorded once. The rearrangement joins TRBV19 to TRBJ1-1, with D perhaps TRBD1 (5 bases). The germline gives CDR1 LNHDA, CDR2 SQIVND (reference sequence). The V and J ends lost 3 bases and 0 bases respectively, with 17 bases between them. The CDR3 covers 17 residues. The CDR3 nucleotides are TGTGCCAGTAGTATGGAATGGGCAGGGCCCATGAACACTGAAGCTTTCTTT. This translates into CASSMEWAGPMNTEAFF. Looking up the rest from reference TRBV19 and TRBJ1-1 gives the full variable domain: DGGITQSPKYLFRKEGQNVTLSCEQNLNHDAMYWYRQDPGQGLRLIYYSQIVNDFQKGDIAEGYSVSREKKESFPLTVTSAQKNPTAFYLCASSMEWAGPMNTEAFFGQGTRLTVV.

This clone has just one count. The chain is built from TRBV30 and TRBJ2-6; TRBD1 is a possible D gene (6 bases). V was clipped by 4 bases and J by 4 bases, with 11 bases between them. CDR1 and CDR2 from the germline V gene are GTSNPN and SVGIG (reference sequence). The CDR3 length is 14 residues. This chain's CDR3 is CAWTEGVGANVLTF. The CDR3 nucleotides are TGTGCCTGGACAGAGGGGGTCGGGGCCAACGTCCTGACTTTC. Complete variable domain (other parts from reference TRBV30 and TRBJ2-6): SQTIHQWPATLVQPVGSPLSLECTVEGTSNPNLYWYRQAAGRGLQLLFYSVGIGQISSEVPQNLSASRPQDRQFILSSKKLLLSDSGFYLCAWTEGVGANVLTFGAGSRLTVL.

The rearrangement links TRBV10-3 to TRBJ2-2, with a tentative D call TRBD2 (6 bases). The CDR3 is 15 residues long. Germline CDR1 is ENHRY and CDR2 is SYGVKD. Trimming left V 2 bases short and J 3 bases short, with 10 bases between. CDR3 region: CAISEGRGDTGELFF. CDR3 nucleotide sequence: TGTGCCATCAGTGAGGGGCGCGGGGACACCGGGGAGCTGTTTTTT.

V usage is TRBV24-1 and J usage is TRBJ2-1; the D gene is possibly TRBD2 (5 bases). The V end was cut by 3 bases, the J end by 0 bases, with 8 bases between. This CDR3 contains 15 residues. Germline CDR1 KGHDR, CDR2 SFDVKD. The DNA of the CDR3 is TGTGCCACCAGTGATCGAGGGAGCTCCTACAATGAGCAGTTCTTC. It specifies CATSDRGSSYNEQFF.

V usage is TRBV7-9 and J usage is TRBJ2-2; D gene ambiguous. Germline V gene data show CDR1 as SEHNR and CDR2 as FQNEAQ (reference sequence). Between the trimmed V and J ends, which lost 3 bases and 8 bases, there was a span of 7 bases. The CDR3 covers 12 residues. CDR3 in amino acids: CASSFPRGELFF. The CDR3 region has the DNA TGTGCCAGCAGCTTCCCCAGAGGGGAGCTGTTTTTT.

The J gene is TRBJ1-3, the V gene TRBV6-5; tentative D call: TRBD1 (5 bases). The CDR3 spans 14 residues. CDR1 MNHEY and CDR2 SVGAGI come from the germline V gene. V lost 9 bases and J lost 0, with 12 bases in between. The CDR3 nucleotides read TGTGCCAGTACCGACAGCCTCTCTGGAAACACCATATATTTT. Its protein product is CASTDSLSGNTIYF.

V gene TRBV3-1 (or the pseudogene TRBV3-2) combines with J gene TRBJ2-3, with D maybe TRBD1 (6 bases). The CDR3 is 14 amino acids. The V gene's germline CDR1 is LGHDT and CDR2 YNNKEL (reference sequence). The germline V and J ends were trimmed by 4 bases and 2 bases, with 10 bases remaining between them. The CDR3 loop is CASSRQATTDTQYF. CDR3 sequence (DNA): TGTGCCAGCAGCCGACAGGCCACCACAGATACGCAGTATTTT.

The chain employs TRBV19 and TRBJ1-5, with D tentatively TRBD1 (6 bases). Between the trimmed V and J ends, which lost 3 bases and 5 bases, there was a span of 11 bases. The germline CDR1 and CDR2 sequences are LNHDA and SQIVND (reference sequence). CDR3 size: 14 residues. CDR3 in amino acids: CASSIETGYQPQHF. CDR3 bases: TGTGCCAGTAGTATTGAAACAGGGTATCAGCCCCAGCATTTT.

This clone appeared once. CDR3 in amino acids: CASSRTSGSPEQFF. CDR3 nucleotide sequence: TGTGCCAGCAGTAGGACTAGCGGGAGTCCTGAGCAGTTCTTC. The J gene is TRBJ2-1, the V gene TRBV7-3; 13 bases map to TRBD2. The junction had 5 bases not matched to a gene; V was cut back by 6 bases and J by 9 bases. The germline gives CDR1 SGHTA, CDR2 FQGTGA. The CDR3 contains 14 residues.

V and J are TRBV6-5 and TRBJ1-1, with D unclear. CDR3 size: 13 residues. The V gene's germline CDR1 is MNHEY and CDR2 SVGAGI. Trimming stripped 5 bases from V and 1 base from J, with 8 bases between. Here the CDR3 DNA reads TGTGCCAGCAGTCCCTCGGGGAACACTGAAGCTTTCTTT. Its protein is CASSPSGNTEAFF.

The chain carries TRBV28 and TRBJ1-2; 9 bases agree with TRBD1. J gave up 5 bases and V 4 bases, and 5 bases lay outside the gene matches. The CDR3 covers 14 residues. Germline V gene sequence: CDR1 MDHEN, CDR2 SYDVKM. CDR3 sequence: CASSSGQGLYGYTF. CDR3 nucleotide sequence: TGTGCCAGCAGTTCGGGACAGGGCCTTTATGGCTACACCTTC.

The V and J genes are TRBV6-5 and TRBJ2-1, with 8 bases fitting TRBD2. Per the germline V gene, CDR1 is MNHEY and CDR2 is SVGAGI. With V trimmed by 7 bases and J by 5 bases, 10 bases remained unmatched. CDR3 size: 15 residues. In nucleotides, the CDR3 is TGTGCCAGCATTCCCGGGCGGGGGGTCAACAATGAGCAGTTCTTC. Protein: CASIPGRGVNNEQFF.

The V gene is TRBV19, the J gene TRBJ2-3; tentative D call: TRBD2 (5 bases). Trimming stripped 10 bases from V and 6 bases from J, with 23 bases between. Germline assignment: CDR1 LNHDA and CDR2 SQIVND (reference sequence). The CDR3 spans 15 residues. The CDR3 is CATLPVGGGFDTQYF. The CDR3 DNA is TGTGCCACCCTCCCCGTAGGCGGAGGTTTTGATACGCAGTATTTT. Using reference TRBV19 and TRBJ2-3 for the parts outside the CDR3, the full variable domain is DGGITQSPKYLFRKEGQNVTLSCEQNLNHDAMYWYRQDPGQGLRLIYYSQIVNDFQKGDIAEGYSVSREKKESFPLTVTSAQKNPTAFYLCATLPVGGGFDTQYFGPGTRLTVL.

This chain joins TRBV28 and TRBJ1-5; the D gene is possibly TRBD1 (5 bases). CDR3 size: 15 residues. Germline V CDR1 and CDR2: MDHEN, SYDVKM. The ends were cut back, 8 bases at V and 0 bases at J, with 14 bases in the middle. CDR3 residues: CASASRDYSNQPQHF. In nucleotides, the CDR3 is TGTGCCAGCGCGTCGAGGGACTATAGCAATCAGCCCCAGCATTTT. The variable domain in full, completed from reference TRBV28 and TRBJ1-5, reads DVKVTQSSRYLVKRTGEKVFLECVQDMDHENMFWYRQDPGLGLRLIYFSYDVKMKEKGDIPEGYSVSREKKERFSLILESASTNQTSMYLCASASRDYSNQPQHFGDGTRLSIL.

J is TRBJ1-5 and V is TRBV27; unclear D gene. This CDR3 has 13 amino acids. Germline CDR1 and CDR2: MNHEY and SMNVEV (reference sequence). Trimming stripped 3 bases from V and 4 bases from J, with 7 bases between. The CDR3 loop is CASSFGPNQPQHF. The CDR3 DNA sequence: TGTGCCAGCAGTTTTGGACCGAATCAGCCCCAGCATTTT.

The sample holds one count of this clone. V usage is TRBV30 and J usage is TRBJ2-7; a possible D gene is TRBD1 (5 bases). Trimming removed 0 bases from V and 6 bases from J, with 18 bases in between. This CDR3 has 15 amino acids. Germline values: CDR1 GTSNPN, CDR2 SVGIG (reference sequence). The CDR3: CAWSVSGQNRLEQYF. CDR3 DNA sequence: TGTGCCTGGAGTGTATCAGGGCAGAATAGACTCGAGCAGTACTTC.

The chain combines TRBV7-2 with TRBJ1-5; 8 positions match TRBD1. This CDR3 comprises 13 residues. Germline V gene data show CDR1 as SGHTA and CDR2 as FQGNSA. With 4 bases clipped from V and 5 bases from J, the junction kept 1 base outside the gene matches. CDR3 amino acids: CASSSQGDQPQHF. DNA for the CDR3: TGTGCCAGCAGCTCACAGGGGGATCAGCCCCAGCATTTT.